The clone carrying this T cell receptor (beta chain) turned up a few times. Its target is not known. Time point given: week 35, safety follow-up. The study gave 300 ug of mutant IDH1 20-mer peptide per vaccine dose, with topical imiquimod. The record originates from a study of a mutant IDH1 vaccine in newly diagnosed glioma. Study-level information: With temozolomide cycles, or 4-6 weeks after radiotherapy alone, vaccination was started. Averaging 40.4 years of age, treated patients were about 60% male and 37.5% female. The therapy given earlier, which was standard therapy, consisted of radiotherapy, temozolomide, or both, and most of the patients received both.

Findings and limits, study-wide: Vaccination elicited immune responses in 90% to 95% of patients.

Assay used: immunoSEQ multiplex PCR; TCRdb lists only in-frame clones, some missing. The table shows some 47,000 clones, with 81% occurring only once. The clonotype originates from a middle-aged woman with glioma. Some clones in this sample may be carry-over from other donors' samples. Sequenced here: PBMCs, sampled from a glioma patient whose treatment included an IDH1 peptide vaccine.

CDR3 bases: TGTGCCAGCAGCCAAACTATAGCGGGAGGCTACGAGCAGTACTTC. The encoded protein is CASSQTIAGGYEQYF. The gene calls are TRBV4-2 and TRBJ2-7; 10 bases map to TRBD2. Germline CDR1 reads LGHNA; CDR2 reads YNFKEQ. The CDR3 covers 15 residues. The trim removed 2 bases at V and 3 bases at J, leaving 4 bases unmatched.